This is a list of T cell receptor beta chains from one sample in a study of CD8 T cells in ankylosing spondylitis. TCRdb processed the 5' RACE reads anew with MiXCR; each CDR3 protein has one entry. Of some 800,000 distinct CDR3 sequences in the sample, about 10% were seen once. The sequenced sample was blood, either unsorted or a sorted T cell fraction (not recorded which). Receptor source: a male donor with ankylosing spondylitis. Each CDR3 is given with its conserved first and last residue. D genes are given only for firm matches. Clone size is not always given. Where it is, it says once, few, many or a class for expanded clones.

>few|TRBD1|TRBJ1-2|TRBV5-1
TGCGCCAGCAGCTACGGACAGGGAGGGGGCTACACCTTC
CASSYGQGGGYTF
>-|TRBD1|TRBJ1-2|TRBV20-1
TGCAGTGCTTTGACAGGGCATGGCTACACCTTC
CSALTGHGYTF
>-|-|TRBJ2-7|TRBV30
TGTGCCTGGAGTCTCCAGGGGTACGAGCAGTACTTC
CAWSLQGYEQYF
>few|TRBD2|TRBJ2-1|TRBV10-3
TGTGCCATCAGTGGGGGACTAGCGGGAGTCATAGACTACAATGAGCAGTTCTTC
CAISGGLAGVIDYNEQFF
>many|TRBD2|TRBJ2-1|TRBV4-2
TGTGCCAGCAGCCACCTACAGCGGGAGTACAATGAGCAGTTCTTC
CASSHLQREYNEQFF
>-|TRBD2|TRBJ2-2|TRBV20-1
TGCAGTGCTAGAGACAGGACTAGCGGGGGGACCGGGGAGCTGTTTTTT
CSARDRTSGGTGELFF
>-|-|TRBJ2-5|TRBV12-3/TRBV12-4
TGTGCCAGCAACCCTGGCGGCATACAAGAGACCCAGTACTTC
CASNPGGIQETQYF
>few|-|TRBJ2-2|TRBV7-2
TGTGCCAGCAACCCTAACCCGTCGACAGCGAACACCGGGGAGCTGTTTTTT
CASNPNPSTANTGELFF
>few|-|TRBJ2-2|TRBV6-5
TGTGCCAGCAGTTACCCACAGGGGGGGGCCGGGGAGCTGTTTTTT
CASSYPQGGAGELFF
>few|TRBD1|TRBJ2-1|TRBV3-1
TGTGCCAGCAGCCAAACCCTCACCGGGACAGGGGAGTTCTTC
CASSQTLTGTGEFF
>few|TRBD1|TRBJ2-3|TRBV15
TGTGCCACCAAAAAACGGACAGGGGGAGAAGATACGCAGTATTTT
CATKKRTGGEDTQYF
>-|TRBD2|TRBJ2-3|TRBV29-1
TGCAGCGCTAGGAGGGCTAGCGGGAGGACAGATACGCAGTATTTT
CSARRASGRTDTQYF
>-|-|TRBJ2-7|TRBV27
TGTGCCAGCAGTGGGAATCCCTACGAGCAGTACTTC
CASSGNPYEQYF
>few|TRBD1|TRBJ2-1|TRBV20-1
TGCAGTGCTAGAGAACCGGGACAGGGGACTTTTGAGCAGTTCTTC
CSAREPGQGTFEQFF
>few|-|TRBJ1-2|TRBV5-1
TGCGCCAGCAGCTTGATGTGGAAAGGATCTAGCTATGGCTACACCTTC
CASSLMWKGSSYGYTF
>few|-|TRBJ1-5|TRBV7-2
TGTGCCAGCACCCTATGGGACGGAAATCAGCCCCAGCATTTT
CASTLWDGNQPQHF
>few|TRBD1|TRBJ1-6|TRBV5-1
TGCGCCAGCAGCTCCTTTCTACCGGGACAGGGGGATTCACCCCTCCACTTT
CASSSFLPGQGDSPLHF
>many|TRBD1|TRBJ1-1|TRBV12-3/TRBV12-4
TGTGCCAGCAGCTCACAGGGGCAGGGGGGCACTGAAGCTTTCTTT
CASSSQGQGGTEAFF
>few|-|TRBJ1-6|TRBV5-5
TGTGCCAGCAGCCAAGTTGGGGATTATTCACCCCTCCACTTT
CASSQVGDYSPLHF
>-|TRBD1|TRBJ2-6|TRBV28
TGTGTCGCGGGACAGGGGGCGCATGGGGCCAACGTCCTGACTTTC
CVAGQGAHGANVLTF
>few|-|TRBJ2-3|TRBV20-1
TGCAGTGCTAGCGAAAACTTAGATACGCAGTATTTT
CSASENLDTQYF
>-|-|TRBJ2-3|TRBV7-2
TGTGCCAGCAGCTTGTGGAGTGGGAGCACAGATACGCAGTATTTT
CASSLWSGSTDTQYF
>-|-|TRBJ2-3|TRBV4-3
TGCGCCAGCAGCCAGGTTGGGGGAGGCCCCCCAGATACGCAGTATTTT
CASSQVGGGPPDTQYF
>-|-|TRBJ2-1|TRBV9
TGTGCCAGCAGCGTAGTAGGACAGCGGAGCAATGAGCAGTTCTTC
CASSVVGQRSNEQFF
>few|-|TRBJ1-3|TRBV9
TGTGCCAGCAGCGTAGACTGGGACTCTGGAAACACCATATATTTT
CASSVDWDSGNTIYF
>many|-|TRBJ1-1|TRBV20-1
TGCAGTGCTAGAGATAGAGGGCAGCCGACTGAAGCTTTCTTT
CSARDRGQPTEAFF
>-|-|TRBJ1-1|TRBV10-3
TGTGCCATCAGTGAGAGTGGGGAGCCAAATGAAGCTTTCTTT
CAISESGEPNEAFF
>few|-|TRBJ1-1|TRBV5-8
TGTGCCAGCAGCTTTCCTCGTACTGAAGCTTTCTTT
CASSFPRTEAFF
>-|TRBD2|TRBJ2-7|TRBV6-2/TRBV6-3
TGTGCCAGCAGTACGGGACTAGCGCTCGTCTACGAGCAGTACTTC
CASSTGLALVYEQYF
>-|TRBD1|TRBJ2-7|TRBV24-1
TGTGCCACCAGTGCGACCGGGACAGCTATCTACGAGCAGTACTTC
CATSATGTAIYEQYF
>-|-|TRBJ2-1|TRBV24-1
TGTGCCACCAGTGATCAGGGGGGGTCTAACAATGAGCAGTTCTTC
CATSDQGGSNNEQFF
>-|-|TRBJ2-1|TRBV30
TGTGCCTGGAGGCAGGGGAGTCACGGGAGGAGGGGTGAGCAGTTCTTC
CAWRQGSHGRRGEQFF